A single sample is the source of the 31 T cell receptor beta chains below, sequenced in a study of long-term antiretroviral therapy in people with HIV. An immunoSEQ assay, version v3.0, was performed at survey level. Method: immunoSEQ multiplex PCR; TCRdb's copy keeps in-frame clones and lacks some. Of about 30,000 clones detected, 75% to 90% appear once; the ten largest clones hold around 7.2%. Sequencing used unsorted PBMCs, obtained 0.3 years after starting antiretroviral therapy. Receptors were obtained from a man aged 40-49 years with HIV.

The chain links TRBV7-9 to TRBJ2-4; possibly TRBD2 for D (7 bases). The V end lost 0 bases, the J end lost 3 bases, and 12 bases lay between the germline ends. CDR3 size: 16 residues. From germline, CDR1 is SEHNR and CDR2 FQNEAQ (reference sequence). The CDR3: CASSLAGGAGKNIQYF. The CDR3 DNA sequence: TGTGCCAGCAGCTTAGCGGGGGGGGCCGGCAAAAACATTCAGTACTTC.

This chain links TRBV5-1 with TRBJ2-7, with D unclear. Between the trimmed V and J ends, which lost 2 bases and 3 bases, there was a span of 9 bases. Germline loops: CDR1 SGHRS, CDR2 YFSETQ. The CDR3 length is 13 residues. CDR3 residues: CASSLTGSYEQYF. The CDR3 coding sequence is TGCGCCAGCAGCTTAACCGGAAGCTACGAGCAGTACTTC.

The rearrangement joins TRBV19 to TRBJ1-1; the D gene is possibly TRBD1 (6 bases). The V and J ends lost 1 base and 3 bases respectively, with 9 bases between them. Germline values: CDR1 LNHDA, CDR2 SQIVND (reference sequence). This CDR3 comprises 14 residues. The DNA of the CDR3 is TGTGCCAGTAGTATAGGCCAGGGGCACACTGAAGCTTTCTTT. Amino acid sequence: CASSIGQGHTEAFF. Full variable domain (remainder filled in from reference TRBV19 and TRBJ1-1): DGGITQSPKYLFRKEGQNVTLSCEQNLNHDAMYWYRQDPGQGLRLIYYSQIVNDFQKGDIAEGYSVSREKKESFPLTVTSAQKNPTAFYLCASSIGQGHTEAFFGQGTRLTVV.

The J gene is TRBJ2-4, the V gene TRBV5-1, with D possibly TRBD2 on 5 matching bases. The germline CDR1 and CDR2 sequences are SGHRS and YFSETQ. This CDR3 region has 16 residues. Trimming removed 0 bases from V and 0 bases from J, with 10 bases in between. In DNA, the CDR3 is TGCGCCAGCAGCTTGGAAACCGGGGTAGCCAAAAACATTCAGTACTTC. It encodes CASSLETGVAKNIQYF.

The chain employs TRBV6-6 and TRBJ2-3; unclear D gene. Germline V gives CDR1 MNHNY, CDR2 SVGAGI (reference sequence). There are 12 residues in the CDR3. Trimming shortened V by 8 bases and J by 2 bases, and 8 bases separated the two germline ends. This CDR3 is CASFEFTDTQYF. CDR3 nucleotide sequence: TGTGCCAGCTTCGAGTTCACAGATACGCAGTATTTT.

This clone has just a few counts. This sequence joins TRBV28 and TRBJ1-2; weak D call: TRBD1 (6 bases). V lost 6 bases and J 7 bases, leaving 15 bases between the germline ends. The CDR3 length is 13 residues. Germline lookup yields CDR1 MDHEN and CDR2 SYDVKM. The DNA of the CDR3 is TGTGCCAGCAGCCCCCGGGGGGCTTCTGGCTACACCTTC. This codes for CASSPRGASGYTF.

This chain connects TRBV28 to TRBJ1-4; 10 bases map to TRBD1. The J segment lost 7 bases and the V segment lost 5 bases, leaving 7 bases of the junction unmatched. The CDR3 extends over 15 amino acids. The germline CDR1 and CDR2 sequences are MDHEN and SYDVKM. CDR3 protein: CASSPLTGGGEKLFF. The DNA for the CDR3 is TGTGCCAGCAGTCCCCTGACAGGGGGCGGTGAAAAACTGTTTTTT.

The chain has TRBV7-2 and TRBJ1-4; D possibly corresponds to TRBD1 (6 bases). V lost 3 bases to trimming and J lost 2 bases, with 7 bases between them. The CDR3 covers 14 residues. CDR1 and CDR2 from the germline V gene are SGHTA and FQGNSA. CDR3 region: CASSFDRTNEKLFF. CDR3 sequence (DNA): TGTGCCAGCAGCTTTGACAGGACTAATGAAAAACTGTTTTTT.

The CDR3 reads CASSLGAGTGYTF. The CDR3 region has the DNA TGTGCCAGCAGCTTAGGGGCGGGCACTGGCTACACCTTC. This chain joins TRBV11-2 and TRBJ1-2; D call uncertain. The CDR3 spans 13 residues. Trimming removed 1 base at V and 7 bases at J, with 10 bases between. Per the germline V gene, CDR1 is SGHAT and CDR2 is FQNNGV. Supplemented by reference TRBV11-2 and TRBJ1-2, the full variable domain reads EAGVAQSPRYKIIEKRQSVAFWCNPISGHATLYWYQQILGQGPKLLIQFQNNGVVDDSQLPKDRFSAERLKGVDSTLKIQPAKLEDSAVYLCASSLGAGTGYTFGSGTRLTVV.

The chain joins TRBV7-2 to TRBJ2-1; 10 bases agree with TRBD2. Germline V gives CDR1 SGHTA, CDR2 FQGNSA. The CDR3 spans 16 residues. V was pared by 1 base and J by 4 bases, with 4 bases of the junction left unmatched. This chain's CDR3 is CASSLVPLAGYNEQFF. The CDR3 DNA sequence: TGTGCCAGCAGCTTAGTGCCACTAGCGGGATACAATGAGCAGTTCTTC.

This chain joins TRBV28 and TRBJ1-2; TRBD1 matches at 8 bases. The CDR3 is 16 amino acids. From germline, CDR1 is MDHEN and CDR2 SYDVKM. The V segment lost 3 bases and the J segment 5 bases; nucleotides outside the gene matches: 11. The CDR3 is CASSLGGQGKGYGYTF. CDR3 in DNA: TGTGCCAGCAGTTTGGGAGGACAGGGAAAAGGGTATGGCTACACCTTC.

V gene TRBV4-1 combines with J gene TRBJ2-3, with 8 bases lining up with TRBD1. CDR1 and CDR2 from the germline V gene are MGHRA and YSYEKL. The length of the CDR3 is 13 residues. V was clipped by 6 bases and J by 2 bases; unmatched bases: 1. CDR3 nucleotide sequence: TGCGCCAGCAGGGACAGGGCCACAGATACGCAGTATTTT. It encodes CASRDRATDTQYF.

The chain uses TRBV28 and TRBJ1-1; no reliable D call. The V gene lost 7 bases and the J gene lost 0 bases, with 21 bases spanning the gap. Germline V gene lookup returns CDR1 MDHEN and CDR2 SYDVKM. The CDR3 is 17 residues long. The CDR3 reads CASNLPPLGYMNTEAFF. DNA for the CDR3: TGTGCCAGCAACCTACCCCCCCTCGGCTACATGAACACTGAAGCTTTCTTT.

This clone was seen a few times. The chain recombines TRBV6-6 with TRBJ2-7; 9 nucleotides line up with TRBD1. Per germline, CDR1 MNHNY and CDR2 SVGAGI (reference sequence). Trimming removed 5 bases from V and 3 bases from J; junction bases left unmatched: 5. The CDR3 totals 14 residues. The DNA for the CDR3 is TGTGCCAGCAGTACTGGACAGGGGCGCTACGAGCAGTACTTC. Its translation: CASSTGQGRYEQYF.

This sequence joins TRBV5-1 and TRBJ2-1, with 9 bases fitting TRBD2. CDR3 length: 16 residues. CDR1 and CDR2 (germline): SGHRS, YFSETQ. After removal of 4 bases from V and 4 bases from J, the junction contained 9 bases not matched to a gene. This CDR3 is CASSPAPLAGYNEQFF. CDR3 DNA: TGCGCCAGCAGCCCGGCCCCCCTAGCGGGGTACAATGAGCAGTTCTTC.

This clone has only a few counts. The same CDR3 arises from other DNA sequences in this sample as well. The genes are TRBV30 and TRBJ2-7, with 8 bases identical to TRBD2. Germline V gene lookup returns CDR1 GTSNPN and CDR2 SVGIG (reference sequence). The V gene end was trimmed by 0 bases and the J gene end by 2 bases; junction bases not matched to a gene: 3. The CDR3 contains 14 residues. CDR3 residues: CAWSVGGVAYEQYF. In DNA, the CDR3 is TGTGCCTGGAGTGTCGGGGGGGTGGCCTACGAGCAGTACTTC.

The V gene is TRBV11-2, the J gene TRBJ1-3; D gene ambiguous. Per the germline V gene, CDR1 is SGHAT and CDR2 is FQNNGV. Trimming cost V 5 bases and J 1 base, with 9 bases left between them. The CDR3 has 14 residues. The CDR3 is CASSHSASGNTIYF. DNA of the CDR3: TGTGCCAGCAGCCACTCCGCTTCTGGAAACACCATATATTTT.

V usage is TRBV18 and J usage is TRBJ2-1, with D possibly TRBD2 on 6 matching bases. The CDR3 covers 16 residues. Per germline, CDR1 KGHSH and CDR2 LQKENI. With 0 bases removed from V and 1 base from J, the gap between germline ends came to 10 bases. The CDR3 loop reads CASSPPKLASYNEQFF. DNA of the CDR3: TGTGCCAGCTCACCACCCAAACTAGCTTCCTACAATGAGCAGTTCTTC.

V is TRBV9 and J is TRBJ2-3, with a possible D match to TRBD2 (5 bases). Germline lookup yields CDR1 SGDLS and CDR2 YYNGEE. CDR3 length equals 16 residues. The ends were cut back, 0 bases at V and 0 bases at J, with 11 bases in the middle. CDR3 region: CASSVAGYTSTDTQYF. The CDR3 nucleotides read TGTGCCAGCAGCGTAGCGGGGTACACTAGCACAGATACGCAGTATTTT.

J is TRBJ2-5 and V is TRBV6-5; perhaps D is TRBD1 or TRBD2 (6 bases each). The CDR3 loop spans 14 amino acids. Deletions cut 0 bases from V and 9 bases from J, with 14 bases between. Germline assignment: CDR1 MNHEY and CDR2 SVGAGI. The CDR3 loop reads CASSYSRGDVAQYF. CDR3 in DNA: TGTGCCAGCAGTTACTCGAGGGGGGATGTCGCCCAGTACTTC.

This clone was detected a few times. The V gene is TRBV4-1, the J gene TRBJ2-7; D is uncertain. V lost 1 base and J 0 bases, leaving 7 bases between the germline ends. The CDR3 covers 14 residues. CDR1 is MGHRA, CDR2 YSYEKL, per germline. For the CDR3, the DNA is TGCGCCAGCAGCCAAGGGATAAGCTCCTACGAGCAGTACTTC. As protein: CASSQGISSYEQYF.

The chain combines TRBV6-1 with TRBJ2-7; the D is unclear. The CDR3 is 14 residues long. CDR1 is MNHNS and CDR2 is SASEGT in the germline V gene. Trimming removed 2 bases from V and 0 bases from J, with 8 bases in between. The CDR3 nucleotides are TGTGCCAGCAGTGAAAAGGGCCACTCCTACGAGCAGTACTTC. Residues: CASSEKGHSYEQYF.

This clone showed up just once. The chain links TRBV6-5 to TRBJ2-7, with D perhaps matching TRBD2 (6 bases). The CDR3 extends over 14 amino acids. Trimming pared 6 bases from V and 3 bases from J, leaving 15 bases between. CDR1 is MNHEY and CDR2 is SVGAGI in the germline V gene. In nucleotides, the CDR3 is TGTGCCAGCAGGGCGGGGCGGGATTTCTACGAGCAGTACTTC. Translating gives CASRAGRDFYEQYF.

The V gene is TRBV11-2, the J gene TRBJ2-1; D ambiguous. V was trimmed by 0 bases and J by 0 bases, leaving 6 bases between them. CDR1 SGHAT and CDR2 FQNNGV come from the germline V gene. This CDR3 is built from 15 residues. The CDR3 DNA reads TGTGCCAGCAGCTTAGATCCGAGCTCCTACAATGAGCAGTTCTTC. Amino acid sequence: CASSLDPSSYNEQFF.

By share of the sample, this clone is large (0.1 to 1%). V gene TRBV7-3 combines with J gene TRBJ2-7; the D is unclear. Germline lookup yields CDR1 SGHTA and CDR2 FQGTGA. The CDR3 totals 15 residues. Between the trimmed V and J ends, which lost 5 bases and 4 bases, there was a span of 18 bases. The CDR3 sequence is CASSPDGASAYEQYF. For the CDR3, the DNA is TGTGCCAGCAGCCCGGACGGAGCGAGCGCATACGAGCAGTACTTC.

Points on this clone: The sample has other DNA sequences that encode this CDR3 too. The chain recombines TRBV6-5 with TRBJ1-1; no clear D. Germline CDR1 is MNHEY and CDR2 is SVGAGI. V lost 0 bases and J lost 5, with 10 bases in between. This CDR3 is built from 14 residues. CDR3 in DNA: TGTGCCAGCAGTTACTCGGCGGGGAGGACTGAAGCTTTCTTT. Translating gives CASSYSAGRTEAFF.

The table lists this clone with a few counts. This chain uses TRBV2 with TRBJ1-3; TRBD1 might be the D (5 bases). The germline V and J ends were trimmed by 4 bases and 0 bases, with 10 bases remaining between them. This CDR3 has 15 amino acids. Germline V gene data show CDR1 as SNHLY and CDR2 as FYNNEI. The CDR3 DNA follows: TGTGCCAGCAGTGCAGAGGGGAACTCTGGAAACACCATATATTTT. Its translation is CASSAEGNSGNTIYF. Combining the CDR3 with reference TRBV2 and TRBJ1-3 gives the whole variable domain EPEVTQTPSHQVTQMGQEVILRCVPISNHLYFYWYRQILGQKVEFLVSFYNNEISEKSEIFDDQFSVERPDGSNFTLKIRSTKLEDSAMYFCASSAEGNSGNTIYFGEGSWLTVV.

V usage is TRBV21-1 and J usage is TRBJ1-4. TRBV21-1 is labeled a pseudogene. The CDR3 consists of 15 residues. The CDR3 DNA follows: TGTGCCAGCAGCAAACGGGCTCCCTTAGGGGAAAAACTGTTTTTT. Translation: CASSKRAPLGEKLFF.

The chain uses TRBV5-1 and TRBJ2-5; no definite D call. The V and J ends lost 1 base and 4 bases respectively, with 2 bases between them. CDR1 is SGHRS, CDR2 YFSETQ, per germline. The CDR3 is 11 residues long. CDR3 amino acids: CASSLRETQYF. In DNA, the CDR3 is TGCGCCAGCAGCTTGAGAGAGACCCAGTACTTC.

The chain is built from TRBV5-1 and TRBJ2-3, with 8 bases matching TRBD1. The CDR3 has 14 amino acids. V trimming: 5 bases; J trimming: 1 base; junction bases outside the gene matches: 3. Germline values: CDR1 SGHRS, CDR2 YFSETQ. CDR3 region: CASRQGDRTDTQYF. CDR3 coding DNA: TGCGCCAGCAGACAGGGGGATCGCACAGATACGCAGTATTTT.

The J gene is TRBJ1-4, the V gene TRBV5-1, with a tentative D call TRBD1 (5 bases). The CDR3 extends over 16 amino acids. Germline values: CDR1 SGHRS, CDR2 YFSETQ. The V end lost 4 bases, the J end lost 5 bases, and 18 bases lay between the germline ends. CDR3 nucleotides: TGCGCCAGCAGCGGGGGGTCCGGGACGACAAATGAAAAACTGTTTTTT. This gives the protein CASSGGSGTTNEKLFF. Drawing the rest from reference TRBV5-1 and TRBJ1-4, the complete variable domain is KAGVTQTPRYLIKTRGQQVTLSCSPISGHRSVSWYQQTPGQGLQFLFEYFSETQRNKGNFPGRFSGRQFSNSRSEMNVSTLELGDSALYLCASSGGSGTTNEKLFFGSGTQLSVL.